This T cell receptor beta chain was documented in a study of metastatic and nonmetastatic thyroid tumors. Study observations and caveats: Malignant tumors reportedly showed significantly higher TCR beta diversity than benign nodules in both blood and tumor.

Each patient went into thyroid surgery without having received any treatment. TCRdb re-clonotyped the PCR reads via MiXCR. Here the sample spans over 15,000 clones, around 29% being singletons. This clone showed up just once. No antigen is known for it. This CDR3 spans 14 amino acids. The germline gives CDR1 SGHTS, CDR2 YDEGEE. V gave up 4 bases and J gave up 6 bases, with 16 bases separating them. The sample was blood. The V gene is TRBV5-8, the J gene TRBJ1-2; no definite D call. The TCR originated in a female donor with papillary thyroid cancer or a benign thyroid nodule (not recorded which). Some clones in this sample may be carry-over from other donors' samples. CDR3 in amino acids: CASSRPTSPNGYTF. The DNA for the CDR3 is TGTGCCAGCAGCCGACCGACTAGTCCTAATGGCTACACCTTC.